This is a list of T cell receptor beta chains from one sample in a study of T cell responses to AZD1222 COVID-19 vaccine. Here immunoSEQ multiplex PCR was the method, and the copy in TCRdb shows in-frame clones only, minus some. Of approximately 110,000 clones in the sample, about 92% were seen once. The sequencing used peripheral blood, collected on day 0 of AZD1222 vaccination. The receptors derive from an adult in good health. CDR3s include the opening cysteine and the closing phenylalanine or tryptophan. The order of the fields is D gene, J gene, clone size, V gene, CDR3 protein, CDR3 DNA. The D gene is left open where the match is weak. Only part of the rows carry a size: once, few, many, or a class if the clone is expanded.

D gene: TRBD1
J gene: TRBJ2-1
clone size: .
V gene: TRBV7-3
CDR3 protein: CASSPNRGPFNEQFF
CDR3 DNA: TGTGCCAGCAGCCCAAACAGGGGTCCGTTCAATGAGCAGTTCTTC

D gene: TRBD1
J gene: TRBJ2-7
clone size: .
V gene: TRBV11-3
CDR3 protein: CASSSTGQFYEQYF
CDR3 DNA: TGTGCCAGCAGCTCCACGGGACAGTTCTACGAGCAGTACTTC

D gene: .
J gene: TRBJ2-5
clone size: .
V gene: TRBV20-1
CDR3 protein: CSAAGETQYF
CDR3 DNA: TGCAGTGCTGCCGGAGAGACCCAGTACTTC

D gene: TRBD2
J gene: TRBJ2-5
clone size: .
V gene: TRBV9
CDR3 protein: CASSGPGLAARETQYF
CDR3 DNA: TGTGCCAGCAGCGGACCGGGACTAGCGGCTCGGGAGACCCAGTACTTC

D gene: .
J gene: TRBJ1-4
clone size: .
V gene: TRBV6-2/TRBV6-3
CDR3 protein: CASSYANTEFGKLFF
CDR3 DNA: TGTGCCAGCAGTTACGCAAACACGGAGTTCGGAAAACTGTTTTTT

D gene: .
J gene: TRBJ1-3
clone size: .
V gene: TRBV19
CDR3 protein: CASSTYPGRFSGNTIYF
CDR3 DNA: TGTGCCAGTAGTACGTATCCAGGGCGTTTTTCTGGAAACACCATATATTTT

D gene: .
J gene: TRBJ1-1
clone size: .
V gene: TRBV27
CDR3 protein: CASSPLERGNTEAFF
CDR3 DNA: TGTGCCAGCAGTCCCCTGGAGAGAGGGAACACTGAAGCTTTCTTT

D gene: .
J gene: TRBJ2-5
clone size: .
V gene: TRBV27
CDR3 protein: CASSLQGGQETQYF
CDR3 DNA: TGTGCCAGCAGTCTTCAGGGTGGTCAAGAGACCCAGTACTTC

D gene: .
J gene: TRBJ1-2
clone size: .
V gene: TRBV4-2
CDR3 protein: CASSQEVRSGYTF
CDR3 DNA: TGTGCCAGCAGCCAAGAGGTACGATCTGGCTACACCTTC

D gene: .
J gene: TRBJ2-7
clone size: .
V gene: TRBV19
CDR3 protein: CASSPDYWYEQYF
CDR3 DNA: TGTGCCAGTAGTCCGGACTATTGGTACGAGCAGTACTTC

D gene: .
J gene: TRBJ1-4
clone size: .
V gene: TRBV3-1/TRBV3-2
CDR3 protein: CASSHREGKLFF
CDR3 DNA: TGTGCCAGCAGCCACAGGGAAGGAAAACTGTTTTTT

D gene: TRBD1
J gene: TRBJ1-1
clone size: .
V gene: TRBV5-4
CDR3 protein: CASSLTTGDHAEAFF
CDR3 DNA: TGTGCCAGCAGCTTGACGACAGGGGATCATGCTGAAGCTTTCTTT

D gene: TRBD2
J gene: TRBJ2-3
clone size: once
V gene: TRBV18
CDR3 protein: CASSPGTSGTDTQYF
CDR3 DNA: TGTGCCAGCTCACCAGGGACTAGCGGCACAGATACGCAGTATTTT

D gene: TRBD1
J gene: TRBJ2-7
clone size: .
V gene: TRBV6-5
CDR3 protein: CASRGTGGYEQYF
CDR3 DNA: TGTGCCAGCAGAGGGACAGGGGGCTACGAGCAGTACTTC

D gene: .
J gene: TRBJ2-3
clone size: .
V gene: TRBV7-3
CDR3 protein: CASSFGTTLGLGTQYF
CDR3 DNA: TGTGCCAGCAGCTTCGGTACGACCCTGGGGCTGGGTACGCAGTATTTT

D gene: .
J gene: TRBJ2-2
clone size: .
V gene: TRBV12-3/TRBV12-4
CDR3 protein: CASLLRGGGELFF
CDR3 DNA: TGTGCCAGCCTCCTTAGGGGGGGCGGGGAGCTGTTTTTT

D gene: TRBD2
J gene: TRBJ2-2
clone size: .
V gene: TRBV28
CDR3 protein: CASSHSGSWAGELFF
CDR3 DNA: TGTGCCAGCAGTCACAGCGGGAGCTGGGCCGGGGAGCTGTTTTTT

D gene: .
J gene: TRBJ1-2
clone size: .
V gene: TRBV21-1
CDR3 protein: CASGTLACGGGYTF
CDR3 DNA: TGTGCCAGCGGGACCCTCGCGTGTGGTGGGGGCTACACCTTC

D gene: TRBD1
J gene: TRBJ2-1
clone size: .
V gene: TRBV11-2
CDR3 protein: CASKKGGTGYNEQFF
CDR3 DNA: TGTGCCAGCAAAAAGGGGGGGACAGGGTACAATGAGCAGTTCTTC

D gene: TRBD2
J gene: TRBJ2-1
clone size: .
V gene: TRBV18
CDR3 protein: CASSPPRRGVTYNEQFF
CDR3 DNA: TGTGCCAGCTCACCACCGCGCCGGGGGGTCACCTACAATGAGCAGTTCTTC

D gene: .
J gene: TRBJ2-5
clone size: .
V gene: TRBV7-2
CDR3 protein: CASSLAGGQETQYF
CDR3 DNA: TGTGCCAGCAGCTTAGCCGGCGGTCAAGAGACCCAGTACTTC

D gene: TRBD1
J gene: TRBJ1-6
clone size: .
V gene: TRBV6-6
CDR3 protein: CASSRDREVSPLHF
CDR3 DNA: TGTGCCAGCAGTCGGGACAGGGAGGTTTCACCCCTCCACTTT

D gene: .
J gene: TRBJ1-1
clone size: .
V gene: TRBV5-6
CDR3 protein: CASSLGQSPGSTEAFF
CDR3 DNA: TGTGCCAGCAGCTTAGGCCAGTCCCCTGGCAGCACTGAAGCTTTCTTT

D gene: .
J gene: TRBJ2-4
clone size: .
V gene: TRBV11-2
CDR3 protein: CASSNRLLEGTKNIQYF
CDR3 DNA: TGTGCCAGCAGCAACCGTCTGTTAGAGGGGACCAAAAACATTCAGTACTTC

D gene: .
J gene: TRBJ1-3
clone size: .
V gene: TRBV19
CDR3 protein: CASSIMGGRGNTIYF
CDR3 DNA: TGTGCCAGTAGTATCATGGGGGGCCGTGGAAACACCATATATTTT

D gene: .
J gene: TRBJ1-2
clone size: .
V gene: TRBV5-1
CDR3 protein: CASRGGRDYGYTF
CDR3 DNA: TGCGCCAGCAGGGGGGGACGTGACTATGGCTACACCTTC

D gene: TRBD2
J gene: TRBJ2-1
clone size: .
V gene: TRBV19
CDR3 protein: CASSITSGRAQQFF
CDR3 DNA: TGTGCCAGTAGTATAACTAGCGGGAGGGCCCAGCAGTTCTTC

D gene: .
J gene: TRBJ1-5
clone size: .
V gene: TRBV7-2
CDR3 protein: CASSLRVDQPQHF
CDR3 DNA: TGTGCCAGCAGCTTGAGGGTTGATCAGCCCCAGCATTTT

D gene: .
J gene: TRBJ1-1
clone size: .
V gene: TRBV28
CDR3 protein: CASSFPGVGHTEAFF
CDR3 DNA: TGTGCCAGCAGTTTTCCCGGGGTTGGGCACACTGAAGCTTTCTTT

D gene: .
J gene: TRBJ2-2
clone size: few
V gene: TRBV5-5
CDR3 protein: CASSWGVTGELFF
CDR3 DNA: TGTGCCAGCAGCTGGGGGGTCACCGGGGAGCTGTTTTTT

D gene: .
J gene: TRBJ2-1
clone size: medium-sized
V gene: TRBV6-4
CDR3 protein: CASSIADTNEQFF
CDR3 DNA: TGTGCCAGCAGTATAGCGGACACCAATGAGCAGTTCTTC

D gene: .
J gene: TRBJ2-3
clone size: .
V gene: TRBV19
CDR3 protein: CARFMTGGKADTQYF
CDR3 DNA: TGTGCCAGGTTCATGACAGGCGGGAAGGCAGATACGCAGTATTTT

D gene: TRBD1
J gene: TRBJ2-3
clone size: .
V gene: TRBV9
CDR3 protein: CASSLSGTGGVDTQYF
CDR3 DNA: TGTGCCAGCAGCCTCTCCGGGACAGGGGGCGTAGATACGCAGTATTTT

D gene: .
J gene: TRBJ2-1
clone size: .
V gene: TRBV6-1
CDR3 protein: CASSGGRGGSWYEQFF
CDR3 DNA: TGTGCCAGCAGTGGAGGGAGGGGGGGGTCTTGGTATGAGCAGTTCTTC

D gene: TRBD1
J gene: TRBJ1-2
clone size: .
V gene: TRBV24-1
CDR3 protein: CATSDFGTGGLGGYTF
CDR3 DNA: TGTGCCACCAGTGATTTCGGGACAGGGGGCTTAGGCGGCTACACCTTC

D gene: TRBD1
J gene: TRBJ2-2
clone size: once
V gene: TRBV7-9
CDR3 protein: CASSLDGTDTGELFF
CDR3 DNA: TGTGCCAGCAGCTTAGATGGGACAGACACCGGGGAGCTGTTTTTT

D gene: .
J gene: TRBJ1-2
clone size: .
V gene: TRBV19
CDR3 protein: CASSMDWDVRANNYGYTF
CDR3 DNA: TGTGCCAGTAGTATGGACTGGGACGTGCGAGCGAATAACTATGGCTACACCTTC

D gene: .
J gene: TRBJ1-5
clone size: .
V gene: TRBV15
CDR3 protein: CATSRGGSNQPQHF
CDR3 DNA: TGTGCCACCAGCAGAGGGGGGAGCAATCAGCCCCAGCATTTT

D gene: .
J gene: TRBJ1-3
clone size: .
V gene: TRBV7-2
CDR3 protein: CASSLGVAGNTIYF
CDR3 DNA: TGTGCCAGCAGCTTAGGGGTGGCTGGAAACACCATATATTTT

D gene: TRBD2
J gene: TRBJ2-2
clone size: .
V gene: TRBV24-1
CDR3 protein: CATSPSGGNTGELFF
CDR3 DNA: TGTGCCACCAGCCCGAGCGGGGGGAACACCGGGGAGCTGTTTTTT

D gene: .
J gene: TRBJ2-1
clone size: .
V gene: TRBV6-2/TRBV6-3
CDR3 protein: CASSYTGLLYNEQFF
CDR3 DNA: TGTGCCAGCAGTTATACCGGACTTCTGTACAATGAGCAGTTCTTC